Listed below are T cell receptor beta chains from one sample, sequenced in a study of shared clonotypes between healthy human individuals. TCRdb keeps only in-frame clones here, not all; method: immunoSEQ multiplex PCR. The sample holds 1,500,000 or so clones, around 97% seen once. The sequencing sample was made of naive CD4+ T cells sorted from blood. The receptors derive from a man between 25 and 39 years old in good health. The CDR3 runs from the conserved cysteine through the conserved F or W. A D gene is named only where the DNA matches it firmly.

J	D	V	CDR3	DNA
TRBJ2-7	TRBD1	TRBV5-1	CASSGRDRAYEQYF	TGCGCCAGCAGCGGCCGGGACAGAGCCTACGAGCAGTACTTC
TRBJ2-1	-	TRBV18	CASSPGGEQFF	TGTGCCAGCTCACCCGGGGGTGAGCAGTTCTTC
TRBJ2-7	-	TRBV11-2	CASSLGGSYEQYF	TGTGCCAGCAGCTTAGGTGGCAGCTACGAGCAGTACTTC
TRBJ1-5	TRBD1	TRBV6-1	CATGEGTGFQHF	TGTGCCACGGGGGAGGGGACAGGGTTCCAGCATTTT
TRBJ1-1	-	TRBV5-1	CASSLVSMNTEAFF	TGCGCCAGCAGCTTGGTATCTATGAACACTGAAGCTTTCTTT
TRBJ2-2	TRBD2	TRBV4-3	CASSTLAGNPGELFF	TGCGCCAGCAGCACACTAGCGGGAAATCCCGGGGAGCTGTTTTTT
TRBJ1-2	TRBD1	TRBV6-6	CASSYGQVDYGYTF	TGTGCCAGCAGTTACGGACAGGTCGACTATGGCTACACCTTC
TRBJ2-7	-	TRBV5-4	CASSPTPWVQYEQYF	TGTGCCAGCAGCCCCACCCCGTGGGTCCAGTACGAGCAGTACTTC
TRBJ2-7	-	TRBV4-3	CASSQVDGSGSSYEQYF	TGCGCCAGCAGCCAAGTGGACGGTAGCGGAAGCTCCTACGAGCAGTACTTC
TRBJ1-1	-	TRBV19	CASSILKTSMNTEAFF	TGTGCCAGTAGTATCCTCAAGACGAGTATGAACACTGAAGCTTTCTTT